The 30 T cell receptor beta chains below come from one sample, sequenced in a study of blood T cell repertoires in COVID-19. The protocol was immunoSEQ multiplex PCR, while the TCRdb copy is restricted to in-frame clones and leaves out a portion. Of about 430,000 clones in the sample, roughly 90% are singletons; the top ten hold approximately 1.5%. Sequencing was done on a sample of PBMCs or T cells enriched from blood (not recorded which). These TCRs come from a young woman who had been exposed to COVID-19.

The gene calls are TRBV7-2 and TRBJ1-4; TRBD1 matches at 7 bases. CDR3 length: 13 residues. Germline loops: CDR1 SGHTA, CDR2 FQGNSA. Trimming took 3 bases from V and 8 from J; bases not matched to a gene: 3. Here the CDR3 reads CASSFRGGEKLFF. In DNA form, the CDR3 reads TGTGCCAGCAGCTTCAGAGGGGGCGAAAAACTGTTTTTT.

This chain links TRBV18 with TRBJ2-1; 9 positions match TRBD1. CDR1 is KGHSH and CDR2 is LQKENI in the germline V gene. CDR3 length: 14 residues. J gave up 7 bases and V 6 bases, and 7 bases lay outside the gene matches. CDR3 sequence reads: CASSAGTGPNEQFF. CDR3 sequence (DNA): TGTGCCAGCTCCGCCGGGACAGGGCCGAATGAGCAGTTCTTC.

The J gene is TRBJ1-4, the V gene TRBV6-1; 11 nucleotides line up with TRBD1. The CDR3 is 15 residues long. V shed 1 base and J 8 bases; nucleotides not matched to a gene: 3. Germline CDR1 and CDR2: MNHNS and SASEGT. CDR3: CASSEGGTGGEKLFF. DNA for the CDR3: TGTGCCAGCAGTGAAGGGGGGACAGGGGGAGAAAAACTGTTTTTT.

The chain is built from TRBV27 and TRBJ2-7, with D perhaps matching TRBD1 (5 bases). The CDR3 spans 14 residues. Looked up from germline, CDR1 is MNHEY and CDR2 is SMNVEV (reference sequence). V was trimmed by 8 bases and J by 0 bases, leaving 14 bases between them. For the CDR3, the DNA is TGTGCCAGCGCAGTGGCGGACAACTCCTACGAGCAGTACTTC. Translating gives CASAVADNSYEQYF.

This clone was seen repeatedly, ten times or more. In nucleotides, the CDR3 is TGTGCCAGCAGTTCTAGCGGGGAGACGTACAATGAGCAGTTCTTC. Its protein is CASSSSGETYNEQFF. The chain combines TRBV11-3 with TRBJ2-1; 9 nucleotides align to TRBD2. After removal of 6 bases from V and 4 bases from J, the junction contained 7 bases not matched to a gene. Germline V gives CDR1 SGHNT, CDR2 YENEEA. The CDR3 runs to 15 residues.

CDR3 in DNA: TGTGCCAGCAGTTTCATACAGGGGATCTACGAGCAGTACTTC. The encoded protein is CASSFIQGIYEQYF. The chain carries TRBV28 and TRBJ2-7; 7 nucleotides match TRBD1. CDR3 length: 14 residues. Trimming cost V 3 bases and J 3 bases; bases outside gene matches: 5. Germline V CDR1 and CDR2: MDHEN, SYDVKM.

The chain combines TRBV7-8 with TRBJ1-5; D is unclear. The CDR3 is 14 residues long. The germline V gene has CDR1 SGHVS and CDR2 FQNEAQ. V lost 6 bases, J lost 1 base, and 10 bases lay in between. The CDR3 nucleotides are TGTGCCAGCAGTCATGAGTCGAGCAATCAGCCCCAGCATTTT. As protein: CASSHESSNQPQHF.

V is TRBV18 and J is TRBJ2-7, with D maybe TRBD1 (6 bases). Germline V gene sequence: CDR1 KGHSH, CDR2 LQKENI. V was pared by 0 bases and J by 7 bases, with 10 bases between. This CDR3 is built from 13 residues. The CDR3 here is CASSPPSRGEQYF. The DNA for the CDR3 is TGTGCCAGCTCACCACCGTCCAGGGGTGAGCAGTACTTC.

The chain carries TRBV30 and TRBJ2-1; 7 bases align to TRBD2. This CDR3 contains 15 residues. Germline trimming cut 4 bases from V and 15 bases from J; bases unmatched to any gene: 21. CDR1 is GTSNPN, CDR2 SVGIG, per germline (reference sequence). CDR3 DNA: TGTGCCTGGAACACACCCGATGGGAGGGTGTGGAGGGCGTTCTTC. It encodes CAWNTPDGRVWRAFF. The whole variable domain, remainder taken from reference TRBV30 and TRBJ2-1, is SQTIHQWPATLVQPVGSPLSLECTVEGTSNPNLYWYRQAAGRGLQLLFYSVGIGQISSEVPQNLSASRPQDRQFILSSKKLLLSDSGFYLCAWNTPDGRVWRAFFGPGTRLTVL.

The CDR3 bases are TGTGCCAGCAGCTTCGCCGGGACACCGAAGCGGGGGTTCATCTACGAGCAGTACTTC. Protein: CASSFAGTPKRGFIYEQYF. The chain recombines TRBV5-8 with TRBJ2-7, with 8 bases identical to TRBD2. The CDR3 has 19 amino acids. The V and J ends lost 2 bases and 3 bases, in that order; junction bases with no gene match: 19. Germline values: CDR1 SGHTS, CDR2 YDEGEE.

The rearrangement joins TRBV7-8 to TRBJ1-1; D is ambiguous. This CDR3 has 14 amino acids. V dropped 0 bases and J dropped 10 bases, with 15 bases sitting between them. Germline V lookup: CDR1 SGHVS, CDR2 FQNEAQ. Here the CDR3 reads CASSLAQPEAAAFF. The CDR3 bases are TGTGCCAGCAGCTTAGCCCAACCCGAGGCGGCAGCTTTCTTT.

This clone is a singleton in its sample. The rearrangement joins TRBV4-2 to TRBJ2-3; TRBD2 aligns across 8 bases. Germline trimming cut 4 bases from V and 5 bases from J; bases unmatched to any gene: 8. CDR1 and CDR2 (germline): LGHNA, YNFKEQ. This CDR3 contains 15 residues. CDR3 sequence: CASSLGGAGEDTQYF. In nucleotides, the CDR3 is TGTGCCAGCAGCCTCGGGGGGGCCGGGGAAGATACGCAGTATTTT.

V is TRBV19 and J is TRBJ1-3, with 7 bases matching TRBD1. The CDR3 has 14 amino acids. Germline CDR1 is LNHDA and CDR2 is SQIVND (reference sequence). V lost 9 bases to trimming and J lost 0 bases; unmatched junction nucleotides: 5. CDR3 amino acids: CASGQAHSGNTIYF. The CDR3 DNA is TGTGCCAGCGGACAGGCCCACTCTGGAAACACCATATATTTT.

The CDR3 sequence is CASSLTFKSGGVTDTQYF. For the CDR3, the DNA is TGTGCCAGCAGCTTAACCTTCAAGAGTGGCGGGGTCACAGATACGCAGTATTTT. V is TRBV7-3 and J is TRBJ2-3; D may be TRBD2 (6 bases). The CDR3 has 18 residues. CDR1 is SGHTA and CDR2 is FQGTGA in the germline V gene. V was clipped by 0 bases and J by 2 bases, with 18 bases between them. The full variable domain, rest sourced from reference TRBV7-3 and TRBJ2-3, is GAGVSQTPSNKVTEKGKYVELRCDPISGHTALYWYRQSLGQGPEFLIYFQGTGAADDSGLPNDRFFAVRPEGSVSTLKIQRTERGDSAVYLCASSLTFKSGGVTDTQYFGPGTRLTVL.

A few counts support this clone. DNA of the CDR3: TGTGCCAGCAGTCGGGGGGGAAGGGACGAGCAGTACTTC. It codes for CASSRGGRDEQYF. This chain links TRBV6-5 with TRBJ2-7; 8 bases line up with TRBD2. CDR3 length: 13 residues. In germline, CDR1 is MNHEY, CDR2 SVGAGI. Losses at the gene ends were 5 bases for V and 5 bases for J; bases not matched to a gene: 5.

The rearrangement uses TRBV2 and TRBJ1-1; TRBD1 matches 10 bases. The CDR3 runs 14 residues. Per the germline V gene, CDR1 is SNHLY and CDR2 is FYNNEI. The trim removed 9 bases at V and 5 bases at J, leaving 9 bases unmatched. CDR3 coding DNA: TGTGCCAGTCGACAGGGGGCATTTAGTACTGAAGCTTTCTTT. Amino acids: CASRQGAFSTEAFF.

This chain joins TRBV6-4 and TRBJ2-7; 7 nucleotides align to TRBD1. In germline, CDR1 is MRHNA, CDR2 SNTAGT. CDR3 length equals 14 residues. J gave up 9 bases and V 8 bases, and 16 bases lay outside the gene matches. CDR3 amino acids: CASGLKTRGRGQYF. The DNA of the CDR3 is TGTGCCAGCGGATTAAAAACGAGGGGGCGCGGGCAGTACTTC.

The rearrangement uses TRBV18 and TRBJ2-1; 8 nucleotides line up with TRBD1. Germline assignment: CDR1 KGHSH and CDR2 LQKENI. The CDR3 is 15 residues long. The V segment lost 5 bases and the J segment 3 bases; nucleotides outside the gene matches: 6. The chain's CDR3 is CASSSTGAHYNEQFF. The CDR3 coding sequence is TGTGCCAGCTCATCGACAGGGGCCCACTACAATGAGCAGTTCTTC.

The chain combines TRBV4-3 with TRBJ2-3; D is unresolved. V lost 0 bases and J 1 base, leaving 8 bases between the germline ends. The CDR3 covers 15 residues. CDR1 and CDR2 (germline): LGHNA, YSLEER. The CDR3 loop reads CASSQEGAGTDTQYF. The CDR3 DNA reads as TGCGCCAGCAGCCAAGAGGGCGCAGGCACAGATACGCAGTATTTT.

This sequence joins TRBV7-9 and TRBJ2-5; 8 bases line up with TRBD1. The J segment lost 4 bases and the V segment lost 1 base, leaving 5 bases of the junction unmatched. Germline CDR1 SEHNR, CDR2 FQNEAQ (reference sequence). The CDR3 sequence is 15 residues long. The CDR3 loop reads CASSLGGQVGETQYF. CDR3 DNA sequence: TGTGCCAGCAGCTTAGGGGGACAGGTCGGAGAGACCCAGTACTTC.

A word on this clone: This may come from a read error, since a much larger clone is one base off. The chain has TRBV7-9 and TRBJ1-1; D not resolved. This CDR3 comprises 13 residues. In germline, CDR1 is SEHNR, CDR2 FQNEAQ (reference sequence). Trimming stripped 2 bases from V and 0 bases from J, with 4 bases between. The CDR3 protein is CASSLTVNTEAFF. The CDR3 bases are TGTGCCAGCAGCTTAACGGTGAACACTGAAGCTTTCTTT.

The chain employs TRBV30 and TRBJ2-3; weak D call: TRBD2 (6 bases). With 4 bases removed from V and 3 bases from J, the gap between germline ends came to 17 bases. CDR1 GTSNPN and CDR2 SVGIG come from the germline V gene (reference sequence). This CDR3 is built from 15 residues. The CDR3 DNA sequence: TGTGCCTGGACAACTGCAGGCGGGAAGACAGATACGCAGTATTTT. It codes for CAWTTAGGKTDTQYF.

This rearrangement joins TRBV27 to TRBJ1-4; D is possibly TRBD1 (5 bases). Between the trimmed V and J ends, which lost 0 bases and 8 bases, there was a span of 13 bases. The CDR3 consists of 15 residues. Germline V gene lookup returns CDR1 MNHEY and CDR2 SMNVEV (reference sequence). In nucleotides, the CDR3 is TGTGCCAGCAGTTTATCGCCCGGGGCGGGGGAAAAACTGTTTTTT. It encodes CASSLSPGAGEKLFF.

The chain links TRBV5-1 to TRBJ2-5, with 10 bases aligning to TRBD1. The V and J ends lost 2 bases and 3 bases, in that order; junction bases with no gene match: 1. The CDR3 contains 14 residues. CDR1 is SGHRS, CDR2 YFSETQ, per germline. CDR3 nucleotides: TGCGCCAGCAGCTTAGGACAGGGGGAAGAGACCCAGTACTTC. Translated, it gives CASSLGQGEETQYF.

Of note for this clone: Other DNA sequences in this specimen translate into the identical CDR3. V is TRBV28 and J is TRBJ1-2, with D unresolved. V lost 2 bases to trimming and J lost 2 bases, with 6 bases between them. Per germline, CDR1 MDHEN and CDR2 SYDVKM. This CDR3 has 13 residues. As DNA, the CDR3 is TGTGCCAGCAGTTTACCAGCGAACTATGGCTACACCTTC. It is translated as CASSLPANYGYTF.

The V gene is TRBV2, the J gene TRBJ2-2; 14 bases match TRBD2. J gave up 4 bases and V 3 bases, and 4 bases lay outside the gene matches. Germline CDR1 reads SNHLY; CDR2 reads FYNNEI. The CDR3 contains 17 residues. The CDR3 here is CASSETSGRAGTGELFF. The CDR3 DNA is TGTGCCAGCAGTGAGACTAGCGGGAGGGCCGGCACCGGGGAGCTGTTTTTT.

This chain joins TRBV28 and TRBJ1-5; D is possibly TRBD1 (5 bases). The germline CDR1 and CDR2 sequences are MDHEN and SYDVKM. V was pared by 6 bases and J by 3 bases, with 9 bases between. The CDR3 length is 13 residues. The CDR3 region is CASSRAYNQPQHF. The CDR3 nucleotides read TGTGCCAGCAGCAGGGCCTACAATCAGCCCCAGCATTTT.

The chain carries TRBV5-1 and TRBJ1-3; D gene uncertain. Germline V gene data show CDR1 as SGHRS and CDR2 as YFSETQ. V was pared by 4 bases and J by 4 bases, with 9 bases between. The CDR3 length is 13 residues. The CDR3 loop is CASSEGGGNTIYF. The CDR3 nucleotides are TGCGCCAGCAGCGAGGGAGGGGGAAACACCATATATTTT.

This clone showed up just a few times. The chain has TRBV7-9 and TRBJ2-2, with 11 bases identical to TRBD2. Germline V lookup: CDR1 SEHNR, CDR2 FQNEAQ (reference sequence). The CDR3 has 18 residues. Losses at the gene ends were 2 bases for V and 2 bases for J; bases not matched to a gene: 7. CDR3 protein: CASSLRPGLAVNTGELFF. The CDR3 bases are TGTGCCAGCAGCTTACGTCCGGGACTAGCGGTCAACACCGGGGAGCTGTTTTTT. Supplemented by reference TRBV7-9 and TRBJ2-2, the full variable domain reads DTGVSQNPRHKITKRGQNVTFRCDPISEHNRLYWYRQTLGQGPEFLTYFQNEAQLEKSRLLSDRFSAERPKGSFSTLEIQRTEQGDSAMYLCASSLRPGLAVNTGELFFGEGSRLTVL.

On this clone: At the DNA level, this CDR3 is encoded by other sequences in the same sample as well. The CDR3 sequence: CASSLGGGDSPLHF. In nucleotides, the CDR3 is TGTGCCAGCAGCTTAGGAGGGGGAGATTCACCCCTCCACTTT. The V and J genes are TRBV7-2 and TRBJ1-6; perhaps TRBD1 as D (6 bases). CDR1 is SGHTA, CDR2 FQGNSA, per germline. Trimming cost V 1 base and J 8 bases, with 9 bases left between them. The CDR3 is 14 residues long.